These 10 T cell receptor beta chains originate from one sample sequenced in a study of graft-versus-host responses after intestinal transplantation. Data came from immunoSEQ multiplex PCR; TCRdb stores just in-frame clones and leaves some out. This sample has 20,000 to 25,000 clones, with 92% found just once. The sequenced sample was PBMCs, obtained about 37 weeks after intestinal transplant. Every receptor here comes from a human patient who received an intestinal transplant, so some T cells may come from the graft donor.

The rearrangement uses TRBV2 and TRBJ2-7; perhaps TRBD1 as D (5 bases). The CDR3 totals 13 residues. Germline V gene sequence: CDR1 SNHLY, CDR2 FYNNEI. V was shortened by 6 bases and J by 5 bases, with 14 bases between the two germline ends. In DNA form, the CDR3 reads TGTGCCAGCAGAGCGACAGAGGTCCACGAGCAGTACTTC. Amino acids: CASRATEVHEQYF.

V gene TRBV5-1 combines with J gene TRBJ2-1; no clear D. Germline values: CDR1 SGHRS, CDR2 YFSETQ. This CDR3 spans 11 amino acids. V lost 0 bases to trimming and J lost 9 bases, with 4 bases between them. For the CDR3, the DNA is TGCGCCAGCAGCTTGGAGGTTGAGCAGTTCTTC. Protein product: CASSLEVEQFF.

This chain uses TRBV2 with TRBJ2-3, with 9 positions matching TRBD2. The CDR3 runs 17 residues. V lost 1 base and J lost 0; bases outside the gene matches: 5. Looked up from germline, CDR1 is SNHLY and CDR2 is FYNNEI. The CDR3 DNA sequence: TGTGCCAGCAGTGAAGTCCAAGCGGGAGGTAGCACAGATACGCAGTATTTT. Its protein is CASSEVQAGGSTDTQYF.

CDR3: CASSLGRTSTDTQYF. CDR3 bases: TGTGCCAGCAGCTTGGGACGGACTAGCACAGATACGCAGTATTTT. The V gene is TRBV11-3, the J gene TRBJ2-3; D is perhaps TRBD1 or TRBD2 (5 bases each). The CDR3 runs 15 residues. Germline values: CDR1 SGHNT, CDR2 YENEEA. With 3 bases removed from V and 0 bases from J, the gap between germline ends came to 10 bases. The full variable domain, in which reference TRBV11-3 and TRBJ2-3 provide the parts outside the CDR3, is EAGVVQSPRYKIIEKKQPVAFWCNPISGHNTLYWYLQNLGQGPELLIRYENEEAVDDSQLPKDRFSAERLKGVDSTLKIQPAELGDSAVYLCASSLGRTSTDTQYFGPGTRLTVL.

The chain has TRBV7-9 and TRBJ2-1; D gene unclear. V was trimmed by 4 bases and J by 4 bases, leaving 8 bases between them. The germline V gene has CDR1 SEHNR and CDR2 FQNEAQ (reference sequence). This CDR3 comprises 13 residues. The CDR3 is CASSSYIYNEQFF. In DNA, the CDR3 is TGTGCCAGCAGCTCCTACATTTACAATGAGCAGTTCTTC.

The chain combines TRBV5-1 with TRBJ1-4; D is perhaps TRBD1 (5 bases). V shed 5 bases and J shed 8 bases, with 16 bases lying between them. The CDR3 length is 14 residues. Germline V gives CDR1 SGHRS, CDR2 YFSETQ. CDR3 in amino acids: CASRLSAGGEKLFF. CDR3 nucleotides: TGCGCCAGCAGATTGAGCGCCGGGGGAGAAAAACTGTTTTTT.

The CDR3, as DNA: TGTGCCAGCAGTCTCACTTCCAATGAGCAGTTCTTC. Encoded protein: CASSLTSNEQFF. The rearrangement joins TRBV27 to TRBJ2-1; D remains ambiguous. The ends were cut back, 5 bases at V and 6 bases at J, with 8 bases in the middle. From germline, CDR1 is MNHEY and CDR2 SMNVEV (reference sequence). The CDR3 consists of 12 residues.

This chain uses TRBV5-4 with TRBJ2-3; 11 nucleotides line up with TRBD2. The CDR3 contains 17 residues. Per the germline V gene, CDR1 is SGHNT and CDR2 is YYREEE (reference sequence). V trimming: 4 bases; J trimming: 7 bases; junction bases outside the gene matches: 14. CDR3 sequence: CASSLPPGLADYNTQYF. In nucleotides, the CDR3 is TGTGCCAGCAGCCTCCCCCCGGGACTAGCGGATTATAATACGCAGTATTTT.

The chain joins TRBV5-1 to TRBJ2-7, with 7 bases aligning to TRBD2. Germline V gene lookup returns CDR1 SGHRS and CDR2 YFSETQ. V lost 0 bases to trimming and J lost 6 bases; unmatched junction nucleotides: 6. The CDR3 sequence is 14 residues long. Here the CDR3 reads CASSLAPGRAEQYF. DNA for the CDR3: TGCGCCAGCAGCTTGGCACCGGGGAGGGCCGAGCAGTACTTC.

The chain joins TRBV6-5 to TRBJ2-1; D ambiguous. CDR3 length equals 12 residues. Per the germline V gene, CDR1 is MNHEY and CDR2 is SVGAGI. Trimming left V 4 bases short and J 9 bases short, with 10 bases between. The CDR3 sequence is CASSFPAFEQFF. The DNA for the CDR3 is TGTGCCAGCAGTTTTCCGGCTTTTGAGCAGTTCTTC.